This note documents a single T cell receptor beta chain sequence. The antigen is not known. The data originate from a study of blood T cells in healthy people across ages. Study results and limitations: Possibly, changes in expanded clonotypes were confounded because donor CMV status was unknown.

Trimming cost V 1 base and J 5 bases; bases outside gene matches: 6. The CDR3 sequence is 15 residues long. CDR1 is SGHDT and CDR2 is YYEEEE in the germline V gene. A second roughly 6 to 12 cycle PCR used barcoded and J-beta primers. TCRdb fed the 5' RACE reads into MiXCR, producing one record per CDR3 protein. Among 550,000 to 650,000 distinct CDR3 sequences listed, about 25% were seen once. This same sample was also taken into another study, of T cells of mothers and their children. Turning to that study: Overlap in related mother-child pairs always slightly exceeded unrelated pairs, never significantly.

The specimen was blood. This TCR was recovered from a boy younger than 10 in good health. The V call is TRBV5-6, the J call TRBJ2-3; 8 nucleotides align to TRBD2. In DNA form, the CDR3 reads TGTGCCAGCAGCTTGTACGGGACTAGTGAAGATACGCAGTATTTT. Residues: CASSLYGTSEDTQYF.